This T cell receptor (beta chain) was retrieved from a study of vaccination effects on CD4 cells after COVID-19. With regard to this clone: Its specificity is unknown.

Produced via immunoSEQ multiplex PCR; TCRdb's table is partial and in-frame only. The sample records 20,000 to 25,000 clones, around 76% being singletons. The study, taken as a whole, reports: Common cold coronavirus cross-reactivity was shown by only 1 of 255 vaccine-induced clones in healthy vaccinees. Late post-vaccination samples showed marked contraction of infection- and vaccine-induced clones.

Antigen-specific CD4+ T cells expanded by the ViraFEST assay with viral peptide pools were then sequenced. At the end of more than 8 days of culture, CD4+ T cells were isolated. Vaccine administered to participants consisted of two doses of either BNT162b2 or mRNA-1273. They grew approximately 2.1 million PBMC in each well, adding 8.5 to 10 IU/ml IL-2 and around 10 ug/ml peptides. A half-volume exchange with IL-2 medium occurred on days 3 and 7. This CDR3 region has 14 residues. Trimming stripped 6 bases from V and 5 bases from J, with 14 bases between. Germline-derived CDR1 and CDR2 are SGHDN and FVKESK.

Here the sequenced sample was CD4+ T cells from PBMCs cultured with HCoV-229E spike peptides, taken after COVID-19 vaccination. This TCR was sampled from a human donor who received a COVID-19 vaccine. This chain joins TRBV14 and TRBJ2-1; tentatively, D is TRBD2 (5 bases). CDR3 protein: CASRSGVQNNEQFF. The CDR3 coding sequence is TGTGCCAGCAGGTCCGGGGTTCAAAACAATGAGCAGTTCTTC.